This TCR beta chain was profiled in a study of regulatory T cells in long-lasting Graves disease. To note about this clonotype: Its antigen is as yet unknown.

CDR1 LGHDT and CDR2 YNNKEL come from the germline V gene (reference sequence). V dropped 1 base and J dropped 14 bases, with 17 bases sitting between them. The CDR3 contains 13 residues. Study-wide findings and caveats: Newly diagnosed patients had higher TCR diversity than persistent Graves' patients did. Persistent cases favored TRBV28, TRBJ1-2 and TRBJ2-5.

The sample's time point: persistent/refractory GD, antithyroid drugs over 5 years with positive TRAb. RNA from PBMCs was the source of the TCR library. Diagnosing Graves' disease relied on the American Thyroid Association guidelines. Relying on iRepertoire HTBI primers and Arm-PCR of CDR3 regions, the team built TCR beta libraries. A single record per CDR3 protein comes from TCRdb applying MiXCR to the multiplex PCR reads. The table includes around 460,000 distinct CDR3 sequences, about 22% detected once. The input for sequencing was peripheral blood mononuclear cells (PBMCs), taken when the disease was refractory, from a patient treated with antithyroid drugs. The receptor comes from a female donor with Graves disease. The rearrangement links TRBV3-1 to TRBJ1-1; maybe TRBD1 (5 bases). The CDR3 DNA reads TGTGCCAGCAGCCAAGTCGGGACGGAGTTATCCTTCTTT. Translation: CASSQVGTELSFF.